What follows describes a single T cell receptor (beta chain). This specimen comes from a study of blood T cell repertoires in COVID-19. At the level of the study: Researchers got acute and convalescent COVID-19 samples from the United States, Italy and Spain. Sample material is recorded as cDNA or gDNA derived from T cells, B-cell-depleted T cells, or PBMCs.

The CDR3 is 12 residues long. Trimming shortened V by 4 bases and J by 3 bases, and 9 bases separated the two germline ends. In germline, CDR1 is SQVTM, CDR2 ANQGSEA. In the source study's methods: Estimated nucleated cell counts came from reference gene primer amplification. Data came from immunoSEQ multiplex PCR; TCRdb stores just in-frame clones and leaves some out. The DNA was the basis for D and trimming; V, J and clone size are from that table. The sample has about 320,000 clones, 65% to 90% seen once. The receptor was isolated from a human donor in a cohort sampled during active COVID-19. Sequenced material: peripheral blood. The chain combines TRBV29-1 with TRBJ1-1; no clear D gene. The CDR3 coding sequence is TGCAGCGTTGTACCCGAGCACACTGAAGCTTTCTTT. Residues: CSVVPEHTEAFF.